These 9 T cell receptor beta chains originate from one sample sequenced in a study of blood T cell repertoires in COVID-19. This table comes from immunoSEQ multiplex PCR, and its TCRdb copy is limited to in-frame clones, with some not included. The table lists roughly 250,000 clones, around 87% of them singletons. Sequencing used peripheral blood. All receptors derive from a woman aged 45-65 years with acute or convalescent COVID-19.

The J gene is TRBJ2-7, the V gene TRBV7-9; TRBD1 agrees at 12 bases. The CDR3 extends over 17 amino acids. The germline V gene encodes CDR1 SEHNR and CDR2 FQNEAQ (reference sequence). The V gene end was trimmed by 5 bases and the J gene end by 3 bases; junction bases not matched to a gene: 11. The CDR3 region has the DNA TGTGCCAGCAGCCGTCCCGGGACAGGGGGCGAGGACTACGAGCAGTACTTC. It yields the protein CASSRPGTGGEDYEQYF.

The chain has TRBV5-1 and TRBJ2-7; possible D gene TRBD2, 5 bases. Trimming pared 4 bases from V and 7 bases from J, leaving 18 bases between. This CDR3 region has 14 residues. Germline V gene sequence: CDR1 SGHRS, CDR2 YFSETQ. CDR3 sequence (DNA): TGCGCCAGCAGCCCCGGACCCAATTCGGGGGAGCAGTACTTC. This gives the protein CASSPGPNSGEQYF.

V gene TRBV6-6 combines with J gene TRBJ2-7; TRBD1 is a possible D gene (6 bases). Germline CDR1 is MNHNY and CDR2 is SVGAGI (reference sequence). The CDR3 is 14 residues long. V was clipped by 6 bases and J by 6 bases, with 18 bases between them. The CDR3 DNA reads TGTGCCAGCAGGACAAACAGGGTGAGCTCCGAGCAGTACTTC. Translating it yields CASRTNRVSSEQYF.

The chain is built from TRBV19 and TRBJ2-7; the D gene is possibly TRBD1 (5 bases). Germline CDR1 and CDR2: LNHDA and SQIVND (reference sequence). This CDR3 has 14 amino acids. The V end was cut by 4 bases, the J end by 3 bases, with 13 bases between. CDR3 sequence (DNA): TGTGCCAGTAGTAGGATGGACACTAACTACGAGCAGTACTTC. The encoded protein is CASSRMDTNYEQYF. The full variable domain, its missing parts supplied by reference TRBV19 and TRBJ2-7, is DGGITQSPKYLFRKEGQNVTLSCEQNLNHDAMYWYRQDPGQGLRLIYYSQIVNDFQKGDIAEGYSVSREKKESFPLTVTSAQKNPTAFYLCASSRMDTNYEQYFGPGTRLTVT.

This clone was observed once. The chain is built from TRBV19 and TRBJ2-1; 7 bases match TRBD1. V gave up 6 bases and J gave up 9 bases; unmatched junction bases: 20. CDR3 length equals 17 residues. The germline V gene has CDR1 LNHDA and CDR2 SQIVND (reference sequence). In DNA form, the CDR3 reads TGTGCCAGTAGCCTAAAGGGGGCCATGTCGACCCACGCTGAGCAGTTCTTC. Its protein is CASSLKGAMSTHAEQFF.

The chain combines TRBV5-1 with TRBJ2-3, with D possibly matching TRBD1 (6 bases). Germline lookup yields CDR1 SGHRS and CDR2 YFSETQ. The CDR3 is 14 residues long. The V and J ends lost 4 bases and 2 bases respectively, with 11 bases between them. CDR3 sequence: CASSTQGVTDTQYF. CDR3 coding DNA: TGCGCCAGCAGCACACAGGGAGTCACAGATACGCAGTATTTT. The full variable domain, its missing parts supplied by reference TRBV5-1 and TRBJ2-3, is KAGVTQTPRYLIKTRGQQVTLSCSPISGHRSVSWYQQTPGQGLQFLFEYFSETQRNKGNFPGRFSGRQFSNSRSEMNVSTLELGDSALYLCASSTQGVTDTQYFGPGTRLTVL.

The gene calls are TRBV6-5 and TRBJ2-1; TRBD2 agrees at 8 bases. The length of the CDR3 is 15 residues. Germline trimming cut 6 bases from V and 9 bases from J; bases unmatched to any gene: 13. In germline, CDR1 is MNHEY, CDR2 SVGAGI. In DNA, the CDR3 is TGTGCCAGCAGATTTACTAGCGGAGTTATGAGTGAGCAGTTCTTC. Its protein is CASRFTSGVMSEQFF.

This clone appeared once. The chain employs TRBV30 and TRBJ1-1; 8 positions match TRBD1. The junction had 4 bases not matched to a gene; V was cut back by 5 bases and J by 5 bases. CDR3 length: 12 amino acids. In germline, CDR1 is GTSNPN, CDR2 SVGIG (reference sequence). In DNA form, the CDR3 reads TGTGCCTGGGAACAGGGGGGAACTGAAGCTTTCTTT. Translating gives CAWEQGGTEAFF.

CDR3 in amino acids: CATSRDATGGFQPQHF. CDR3 DNA: TGTGCCACCAGCAGAGATGCGACAGGGGGCTTTCAGCCCCAGCATTTT. The gene calls are TRBV15 and TRBJ1-5; 10 nucleotides match TRBD1. This CDR3 has 16 amino acids. The germline V gene encodes CDR1 LNHNV and CDR2 YYDKDF (reference sequence). Trimming took 0 bases from V and 6 from J; bases not matched to a gene: 5.